Listed here are 7 T cell receptor beta chains from one sample, sequenced in a study of blood T cells in healthy people across ages. Using a J-beta primer mix together with a sample-barcoded 5' primer, a second PCR was run for about 6 to 11 cycles. One entry per CDR3 protein results from TCRdb running MiXCR on the 5' RACE reads. Of about a million distinct CDR3 sequences listed, under 50% were seen once; the top ten hold roughly 13%. The sequenced material came from blood. The receptors shown here come from a man aged 30-40 years in good health.

V gene TRBV27 combines with J gene TRBJ1-6; TRBD1 agrees at 7 bases. CDR1 and CDR2 (germline): MNHEY, SMNVEV (reference sequence). CDR3 length: 14 amino acids. Losses at the gene ends were 5 bases for V and 6 bases for J; bases not matched to a gene: 4. The CDR3 spells CASSPGQTNSPLHF. The CDR3 nucleotides read TGTGCCAGCAGTCCGGGACAGACTAATTCACCCCTCCACTTT.

The table lists this clonotype with a few counts. The V gene is TRBV15, the J gene TRBJ2-3; TRBD2 matches 7 bases. V was clipped by 0 bases and J by 4 bases; unmatched bases: 7. Germline V lookup: CDR1 LNHNV, CDR2 YYDKDF (reference sequence). This CDR3 has 16 residues. CDR3 protein: CATSREVGGSSDTQYF. CDR3 bases: TGTGCCACCAGCAGAGAAGTTGGCGGGAGTTCAGATACGCAGTATTTT.

V is TRBV30 and J is TRBJ1-2, with TRBD1 matching over 8 bases. Germline assignment: CDR1 GTSNPN and CDR2 SVGIG (reference sequence). This CDR3 is 14 amino acids long. V lost 3 bases, J lost 4 bases, and 7 bases stayed unmatched. The DNA of the CDR3 is TGTGCCTGGAGGGGGCAGGGGGCCGCCTATGGCTACACCTTC. Amino acid sequence: CAWRGQGAAYGYTF.

This clonotype has only a few counts. V is TRBV14 and J is TRBJ1-2; D uncertain. Per germline, CDR1 SGHDN and CDR2 FVKESK. V was pared by 0 bases and J by 3 bases, with 11 bases between. This CDR3 has 15 amino acids. The CDR3 sequence is CASSQDFLDHYGYTF. CDR3 in DNA: TGTGCCAGCAGCCAAGATTTCCTTGACCACTATGGCTACACCTTC. Variable domain in full (rest from reference TRBV14 and TRBJ1-2): EAGVTQFPSHSVIEKGQTVTLRCDPISGHDNLYWYRRVMGKEIKFLLHFVKESKQDESGMPNNRFLAERTGGTYSTLKVQPAELEDSGVYFCASSQDFLDHYGYTFGSGTRLTVV.

V usage is TRBV6-1 and J usage is TRBJ2-1; D is unresolved. CDR3 length: 16 residues. Trimming took 3 bases from V and 2 from J, leaving 14 bases between them. The germline gives CDR1 MNHNS, CDR2 SASEGT. The CDR3, as DNA: TGTGCCAGCAGTGACAGAGAGAGGAGTACCTACAATGAGCAGTTCTTC. Amino acid sequence: CASSDRERSTYNEQFF.

This clonotype was seen a few times. The V call is TRBV4-3, the J call TRBJ2-2; no definite D call. Trimming removed 5 bases from V and 1 base from J, with 8 bases in between. The CDR3 runs to 14 residues. Germline V gene lookup returns CDR1 LGHNA and CDR2 YSLEER. The DNA for the CDR3 is TGCGCCAGCAGCGATGGGGAGAACACCGGGGAGCTGTTTTTT. This encodes CASSDGENTGELFF.

This clonotype was counted at least ten times. The V and J genes are TRBV27 and TRBJ2-1; D gene unclear. Trimming stripped 5 bases from V and 9 bases from J, with 14 bases between. CDR3 length equals 13 residues. The germline gives CDR1 MNHEY, CDR2 SMNVEV (reference sequence). CDR3: CASSPSLGFEQFF. CDR3 DNA sequence: TGTGCCAGCAGTCCATCCCTAGGGTTTGAGCAGTTCTTC.